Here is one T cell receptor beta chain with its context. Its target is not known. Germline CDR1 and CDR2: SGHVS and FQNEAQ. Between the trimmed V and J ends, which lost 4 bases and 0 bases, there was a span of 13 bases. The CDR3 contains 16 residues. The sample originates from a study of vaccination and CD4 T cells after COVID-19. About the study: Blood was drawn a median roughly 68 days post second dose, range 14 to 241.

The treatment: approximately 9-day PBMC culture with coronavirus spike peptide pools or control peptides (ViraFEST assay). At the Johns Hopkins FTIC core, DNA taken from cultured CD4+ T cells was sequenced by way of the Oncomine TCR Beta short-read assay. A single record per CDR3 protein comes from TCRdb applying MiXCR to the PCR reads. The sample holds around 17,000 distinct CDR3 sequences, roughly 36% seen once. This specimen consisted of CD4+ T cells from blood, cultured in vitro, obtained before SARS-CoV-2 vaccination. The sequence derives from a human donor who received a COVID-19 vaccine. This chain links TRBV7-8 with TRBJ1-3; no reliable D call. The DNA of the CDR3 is TGTGCCAGCAGCTCCCCCGGAGATCCCTCTGGAAACACCATATATTTT. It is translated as CASSSPGDPSGNTIYF.